One and the same sample provided the 30 T cell receptor beta chains below, sequenced in a study of blood T cells in healthy people across ages. For the second PCR, which ran for roughly 6 to 12 cycles, a sample-barcoded 5' primer and a J-beta primer mix were used. TCRdb called the 5' RACE reads again in MiXCR, with one record for every CDR3 protein. The sample holds 550,000 to 750,000 distinct CDR3 sequences; under 25% are singletons and the top ten take roughly 3.7%. Sequencing was carried out using blood. Source of these receptors: a man between 65 and 85 years old in good health.

The chain carries TRBV7-2 and TRBJ2-1, with 8 positions matching TRBD2. The V gene end was trimmed by 8 bases and the J gene end by 5 bases; junction bases not matched to a gene: 5. In germline, CDR1 is SGHTA, CDR2 FQGNSA. The CDR3 is 13 amino acids. Written as DNA, the CDR3 is TGTGCCAGCTCTAGCGGGTCAGACAATGAGCAGTTCTTC. This encodes CASSSGSDNEQFF.

The chain links TRBV5-1 to TRBJ1-6, with 9 bases fitting TRBD1. Germline lookup yields CDR1 SGHRS and CDR2 YFSETQ. Trimming at V came to 4 bases and at J to 7 bases, leaving 9 bases not matched to a gene. The CDR3 spans 16 residues. CDR3 region: CASSDLPGQGNSPLHF. In DNA form, the CDR3 reads TGCGCCAGCAGCGATCTACCGGGACAGGGAAATTCACCCCTCCACTTT.

The chain is built from TRBV4-1 and TRBJ2-1; TRBD2 matches 8 bases. CDR3 length: 16 amino acids. Germline assignment: CDR1 MGHRA and CDR2 YSYEKL. V shed 1 base, J shed 2 bases, and the junction held 4 bases outside the gene matches. In DNA, the CDR3 is TGCGCCAGCAGCCAAGGTAGCGGGATAGCCTACAATGAGCAGTTCTTC. Translation: CASSQGSGIAYNEQFF.

The rearrangement links TRBV5-5 to TRBJ2-3; TRBD2 matches 10 bases. The CDR3 consists of 17 residues. The ends lost 4 bases at V and 2 bases at J; junction bases unmatched: 10. Germline V gene lookup returns CDR1 SGHKS and CDR2 YYEKEE (reference sequence). The CDR3 coding sequence is TGTGCCAGCAGCCTACATTTAGCGGGAGGCCCCACAGATACGCAGTATTTT. This sequence encodes CASSLHLAGGPTDTQYF.

This clonotype appeared a few times. The gene calls are TRBV5-1 and TRBJ2-1, with TRBD2 as a possible D gene (6 bases). Germline assignment: CDR1 SGHRS and CDR2 YFSETQ. Trimming took 4 bases from V and 1 from J, leaving 6 bases between them. The CDR3 runs to 13 residues. The CDR3 here is CASSGRSYNEQFF. As DNA, the CDR3 is TGCGCCAGCAGCGGGAGGTCCTACAATGAGCAGTTCTTC.

This clonotype appeared a few times. V gene TRBV4-1 combines with J gene TRBJ2-3; D is unclear. Germline V gene lookup returns CDR1 MGHRA and CDR2 YSYEKL. V lost 1 base to trimming and J lost 0 bases, with 8 bases between them. The CDR3 runs 15 residues. The CDR3 here is CASSQVAVSTDTQYF. For the CDR3, the DNA is TGCGCCAGCAGCCAAGTGGCAGTAAGCACAGATACGCAGTATTTT.

The V and J genes are TRBV20-1 and TRBJ2-3; D uncertain. Trimming shortened V by 1 base and J by 3 bases, and 5 bases separated the two germline ends. The CDR3 covers 12 residues. Germline values: CDR1 DFQATT, CDR2 SNEGSKA (reference sequence). CDR3 protein: CSARGQTDTQYF. As DNA, the CDR3 is TGCAGTGCTAGAGGACAAACAGATACGCAGTATTTT.

This chain links TRBV6-6 with TRBJ2-5; unclear D gene. The J call is uncertain, as TRBJ2-7 better fits the DNA end. The CDR3 totals 13 residues. CDR1 is MNHNY and CDR2 is SVGAGI in the germline V gene (reference sequence). CDR3 residues: CASSPDNTYEQYF. DNA of the CDR3: TGTGCCAGCAGCCCTGACAATACCTACGAGCAGTACTTC.

Turning to this clonotype: The junction does not match germline at one end; this may be a read error. The J gene is TRBJ2-3, the V gene TRBV20-1, with 10 bases lining up with TRBD2. Germline CDR1 is DFQATT and CDR2 is SNEGSKA (reference sequence). This CDR3 has 15 residues. The CDR3 sequence: CNAREGTSEADTQYF. The CDR3 DNA is TGCAATGCTAGAGAAGGGACTAGCGAGGCAGATACGCAGTATTTT.

CDR3 nucleotides: TGCAGTGCTCTGCTAGCGGGAGTCCAAGAGACCCAGTACTTC. It specifies CSALLAGVQETQYF. V is TRBV20-1 and J is TRBJ2-5, with 10 bases lining up with TRBD2. The germline V gene has CDR1 DFQATT and CDR2 SNEGSKA (reference sequence). CDR3 length equals 14 residues. J gave up 1 base and V 5 bases, and 4 bases lay outside the gene matches.

The gene calls are TRBV5-6 and TRBJ2-7; D gene ambiguous. The CDR3 spans 13 residues. Trimming took off 2 bases at V and 3 bases at J, with 9 bases between the two ends. Per germline, CDR1 SGHDT and CDR2 YYEEEE. This chain's CDR3 is CASSFPLSYEQYF. In DNA, the CDR3 is TGTGCCAGCAGCTTCCCTCTGAGCTACGAGCAGTACTTC.

This clonotype came up a few times. This chain uses TRBV4-3 with TRBJ2-2, with 8 bases matching TRBD1. Losses at the gene ends were 2 bases for V and 4 bases for J; bases not matched to a gene: 6. Germline-derived CDR1 and CDR2 are LGHNA and YSLEER. The CDR3 is 16 residues long. CDR3 amino acids: CASSQTGGLPTGELFF. CDR3 bases: TGCGCCAGCAGCCAAACAGGGGGTCTGCCCACCGGGGAGCTGTTTTTT.

The genes are TRBV5-1 and TRBJ1-5; possible D gene TRBD1, 6 bases. This CDR3 has 15 amino acids. CDR1 is SGHRS and CDR2 is YFSETQ in the germline V gene. V dropped 2 bases and J dropped 3 bases, with 12 bases sitting between them. CDR3 protein: CASSLRSGANQPQHF. CDR3 DNA: TGCGCCAGCAGCTTAAGGTCAGGGGCCAATCAGCCCCAGCATTTT.

A few counts support this clonotype. The chain carries TRBV14 and TRBJ2-7; D might be TRBD2 (6 bases). The V end lost 4 bases, the J end lost 0 bases, and 13 bases lay between the germline ends. The CDR3 is 15 residues long. CDR1 SGHDN and CDR2 FVKESK come from the germline V gene. The CDR3 bases are TGTGCCAGCAGCCGAGGTGCGGGACCCTCCTACGAGCAGTACTTC. Translation: CASSRGAGPSYEQYF. Based on the CDR3 plus reference TRBV14 and TRBJ2-7, the full variable domain is EAGVTQFPSHSVIEKGQTVTLRCDPISGHDNLYWYRRVMGKEIKFLLHFVKESKQDESGMPNNRFLAERTGGTYSTLKVQPAELEDSGVYFCASSRGAGPSYEQYFGPGTRLTVT.

There are many counts of this clonotype. The chain links TRBV2 to TRBJ2-4; D remains unclear. CDR1 is SNHLY and CDR2 is FYNNEI in the germline V gene. The length of the CDR3 is 15 residues. Between the trimmed V and J ends, which lost 10 bases and 1 base, there was a span of 17 bases. The CDR3 DNA is TGTGCCACCTCCGTCCCGGTCGGGGCCAAAAACATTCAGTACTTC. Amino acid sequence: CATSVPVGAKNIQYF.

The chain carries TRBV7-3 and TRBJ2-4; a weak D match, TRBD1 (6 bases). Germline V gene lookup returns CDR1 SGHTA and CDR2 FQGTGA. Between the trimmed V and J ends, which lost 1 base and 7 bases, there was a span of 17 bases. The CDR3 loop spans 16 amino acids. CDR3 sequence: CASSLSSLGGLNIQYF. In DNA form, the CDR3 reads TGTGCCAGCAGCTTAAGTTCGCTAGGGGGTCTGAACATTCAGTACTTC.

This clonotype was counted at least ten times. The chain joins TRBV20-1 to TRBJ2-4, with D unresolved. This CDR3 is 11 amino acids long. Trimming pared 3 bases from V and 3 bases from J, leaving 3 bases between. Germline CDR1 is DFQATT and CDR2 is SNEGSKA (reference sequence). DNA for the CDR3: TGCAGTGCTAGCATCAAAAACATTCAGTACTTC. Translated: CSASIKNIQYF.

The chain carries TRBV6-2 or TRBV6-3 and TRBJ2-6, with D tentatively TRBD1 or TRBD2 (5 bases each). CDR3 length: 15 residues. Trimming took 4 bases from V and 4 from J, leaving 11 bases between them. Looked up from germline, CDR1 is MNHEY and CDR2 is SVGEGT. The CDR3 nucleotides are TGTGCCAGCAGTTCCGAGGGGTTCGGGGCCAACGTCCTGACTTTC. This sequence encodes CASSSEGFGANVLTF.

This clonotype has just a few counts. The chain uses TRBV6-2 or TRBV6-3 and TRBJ1-5; 8 bases match TRBD1. The CDR3 has 18 residues. CDR1 and CDR2 (germline): MNHEY, SVGEGT. J was trimmed by 1 base and V by 0 bases; bases with no gene match: 8. CDR3 nucleotides: TGTGCCAGCAGTTACTCGATCGGGACAGGAACAAGCAATCAGCCCCAGCATTTT. This encodes CASSYSIGTGTSNQPQHF.

This clonotype occurred a few times. V is TRBV7-2 and J is TRBJ1-5; no clear D gene. The V end lost 1 base, the J end lost 3 bases, and 7 bases lay between the germline ends. This CDR3 is 14 amino acids long. Germline V gives CDR1 SGHTA, CDR2 FQGNSA. The CDR3 region is CASSLDRPNQPQHF. DNA for the CDR3: TGTGCCAGCAGCTTAGACAGACCCAATCAGCCCCAGCATTTT.

The rearrangement links TRBV9 to TRBJ1-2, with D tentatively TRBD1 (5 bases). Germline CDR1 and CDR2: SGDLS and YYNGEE. V dropped 3 bases and J dropped 0 bases, with 15 bases sitting between them. This CDR3 has 16 residues. The DNA of the CDR3 is TGTGCCAGCAGCGCGCTTGGGGGGACGGCTAACTATGGCTACACCTTC. This translates into CASSALGGTANYGYTF.

This chain joins TRBV6-2 or TRBV6-3 and TRBJ2-5, with 12 bases lining up with TRBD2. Germline CDR1 MNHEY, CDR2 SVGEGT. Trimming removed 0 bases from V and 10 bases from J; junction bases left unmatched: 6. The CDR3 has 15 amino acids. CDR3 in DNA: TGTGCCAGCAGTTACTCAGGGACTAGCGGGCCGAACCAGTACTTC. Translated, it gives CASSYSGTSGPNQYF.

There are a few counts of this clonotype. This rearrangement joins TRBV6-2 or TRBV6-3 to TRBJ2-4; D is uncertain. Germline-derived CDR1 and CDR2 are MNHEY and SVGEGT. V dropped 5 bases and J dropped 0 bases, with 8 bases sitting between them. CDR3 length equals 14 residues. Written as DNA, the CDR3 is TGTGCCAGCAGTAACAGTTTAGCCAAAAACATTCAGTACTTC. Translated, it gives CASSNSLAKNIQYF.

In nucleotides, the CDR3 is TGCAGCGTCCGTCTCATTAATGAGCAGTTCTTC. It translates to CSVRLINEQFF. The chain employs TRBV29-1 and TRBJ2-1; D ambiguous. There are 11 residues in the CDR3. With 6 bases removed from V and 7 bases from J, the gap between germline ends came to 10 bases. Germline V gene sequence: CDR1 SQVTM, CDR2 ANQGSEA.

This chain links TRBV4-1 with TRBJ1-4; D not resolved. V lost 0 bases and J 7 bases, leaving 12 bases between the germline ends. Germline CDR1 MGHRA, CDR2 YSYEKL. CDR3 length: 15 amino acids. The CDR3 coding sequence is TGCGCCAGCAGCCAAGATCGGGCAGTGAGTGAAAAACTGTTTTTT. Its protein is CASSQDRAVSEKLFF.

The rearrangement joins TRBV20-1 to TRBJ2-1, with 8 bases aligning to TRBD2. The germline V gene encodes CDR1 DFQATT and CDR2 SNEGSKA (reference sequence). The CDR3 length is 12 residues. The CDR3 region has the DNA TGCGGGACTAGACGACGTGGGAATCAGCAGTTCTTC. Amino acids: CGTRRRGNQQFF.

The gene calls are TRBV29-1 and TRBJ2-1, with D possibly being TRBD2 (6 bases). The germline V gene has CDR1 SQVTM and CDR2 ANQGSEA. This CDR3 comprises 14 residues. The V and J ends lost 3 bases and 3 bases respectively, with 12 bases between them. CDR3 in amino acids: CSVEATSDYNEQFF. CDR3 coding DNA: TGCAGCGTTGAGGCGACTAGTGACTACAATGAGCAGTTCTTC.

The genes are TRBV20-1 and TRBJ2-7, with D possibly matching TRBD1 (5 bases). CDR1 DFQATT and CDR2 SNEGSKA come from the germline V gene (reference sequence). Trimming cost V 0 bases and J 3 bases, with 9 bases left between them. The CDR3 extends over 13 amino acids. The CDR3 nucleotides are TGCAGTGCTAGAGAAGGGGCAGACTACGAGCAGTACTTC. It codes for CSAREGADYEQYF.

This clonotype was seen a few times. This chain uses TRBV29-1 with TRBJ2-2; D is unclear. CDR1 SQVTM and CDR2 ANQGSEA come from the germline V gene. The CDR3 runs to 14 residues. The germline V and J ends were trimmed by 4 bases and 0 bases, with 9 bases remaining between them. CDR3: CSVGGYTNTGELFF. In nucleotides, the CDR3 is TGCAGCGTTGGTGGCTACACGAACACCGGGGAGCTGTTTTTT.

The rearrangement joins TRBV5-1 to TRBJ2-1; 10 nucleotides match TRBD1. The CDR3 is 14 residues long. The trim removed 0 bases at V and 8 bases at J, leaving 2 bases unmatched. Germline CDR1 is SGHRS and CDR2 is YFSETQ. The DNA for the CDR3 is TGCGCCAGCAGCTTGGGGGACAGGGGCCATGAGCAGTTCTTC. It is translated as CASSLGDRGHEQFF.